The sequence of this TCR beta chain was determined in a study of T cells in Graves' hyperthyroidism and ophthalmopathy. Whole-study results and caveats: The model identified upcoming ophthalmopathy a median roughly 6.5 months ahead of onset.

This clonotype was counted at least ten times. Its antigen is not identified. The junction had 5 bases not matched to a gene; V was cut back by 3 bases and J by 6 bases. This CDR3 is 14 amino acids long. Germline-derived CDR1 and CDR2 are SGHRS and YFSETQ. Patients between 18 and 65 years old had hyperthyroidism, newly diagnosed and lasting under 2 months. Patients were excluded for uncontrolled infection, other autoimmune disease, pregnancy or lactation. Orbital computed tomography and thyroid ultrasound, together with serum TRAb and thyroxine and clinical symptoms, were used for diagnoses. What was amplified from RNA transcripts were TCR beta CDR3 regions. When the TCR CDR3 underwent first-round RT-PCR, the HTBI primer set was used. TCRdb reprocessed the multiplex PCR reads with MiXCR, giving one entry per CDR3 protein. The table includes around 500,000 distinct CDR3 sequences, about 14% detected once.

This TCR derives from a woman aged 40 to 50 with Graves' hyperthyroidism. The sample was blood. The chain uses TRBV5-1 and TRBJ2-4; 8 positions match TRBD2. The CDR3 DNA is TGCGCCAGCAGCTCCCCGGCGGGGGGAAACATTCAGTACTTC. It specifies CASSSPAGGNIQYF.